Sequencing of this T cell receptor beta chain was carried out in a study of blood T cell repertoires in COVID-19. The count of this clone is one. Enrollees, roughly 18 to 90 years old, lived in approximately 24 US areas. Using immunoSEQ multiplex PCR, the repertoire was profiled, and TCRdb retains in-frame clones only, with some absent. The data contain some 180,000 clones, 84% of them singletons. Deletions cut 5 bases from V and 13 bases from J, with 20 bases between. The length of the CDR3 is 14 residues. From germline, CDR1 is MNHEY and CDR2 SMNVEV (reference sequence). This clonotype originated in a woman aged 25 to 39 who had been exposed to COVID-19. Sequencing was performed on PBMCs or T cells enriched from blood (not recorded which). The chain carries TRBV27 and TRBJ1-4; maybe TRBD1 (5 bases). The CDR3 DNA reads TGTGCCAGCAGTGGGGGGGAGATGGGTCAGGGACTGTTTTTT. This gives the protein CASSGGEMGQGLFF. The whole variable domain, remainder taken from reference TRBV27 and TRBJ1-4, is EAQVTQNPRYLITVTGKKLTVTCSQNMNHEYMSWYRQDPGLGLRQIYYSMNVEVTDKGDVPEGYKVSRKEKRNFPLILESPSPNQTSLYFCASSGGEMGQGLFFGSGTQLSVL.